This TCR beta chain was documented in a study of blood T cell repertoires in COVID-19. About the research overall: Some COVID-19 samples were acute and others convalescent; all came from the United States, Italy and Spain. T cells, B-cell-depleted T cells, or PBMCs supplied cDNA or gDNA.

Original analysis: Researchers report that nucleated cell counts were estimated from reference gene primer amplification. TCRdb keeps only in-frame clones here, not all; method: immunoSEQ multiplex PCR. The V and J calls and clone size are taken from that table; D and trimming were inferred from the DNA. This sample has about 180,000 clones, with over 75% found just once. Germline V gives CDR1 SGHTS, CDR2 YDEGEE. Trimming left V 4 bases short and J 0 bases short, with 17 bases between. CDR3 length: 17 residues. The chain couples TRBV5-8 to TRBJ1-3; tentative D call: TRBD1 (5 bases). The sample comprised peripheral blood. The TCR sequence derives from a man aged 65-85 years with active or convalescent COVID-19. Here the CDR3 reads CASSRYNGQYSGNTIYF. The DNA for the CDR3 is TGTGCCAGCAGCCGCTATAATGGACAATACTCTGGAAACACCATATATTTT.